This passage covers 15 T cell receptor beta chains from one sample sequenced in a study of CD8+CD57+ T cells in acquired aplastic anemia. Flow cytometry had shown expanded CD8+CD57+ cells in the patients chosen for sequencing. TCR beta VDJ and CDR3 were profiled, and genomic DNA was the template. TCRdb re-called the reads through MiXCR, storing one row per CDR3 protein. The sample has 180,000 or so distinct CDR3 sequences, around 48% seen once. Sequenced: sorted CD4+, CD8+, or CD8+CD57+ T cells (not recorded which) from PBMCs. Receptor source: a human donor with aplastic anemia.

This clonotype was recorded many times. The chain uses TRBV29-1 and TRBJ1-1, with no clear D. V was shortened by 7 bases and J by 4 bases, with 13 bases between the two germline ends. CDR3 length equals 12 residues. In germline, CDR1 is SQVTM, CDR2 ANQGSEA. The CDR3 DNA follows: TGCAGCGCTGGATGGGGAGGCACTGAAGCTTTCTTT. Encoded protein: CSAGWGGTEAFF.

This clonotype was counted only a few times. Its ends do not fully match the called genes, so a read error is possible. This rearrangement joins TRBV24-1 to TRBJ1-1; D not resolved. Looked up from germline, CDR1 is KGHDR and CDR2 is SFDVKD. The CDR3 totals 15 residues. The CDR3 nucleotides read TGTGCCATCAGTGACCCGGGAGACGTTAGCACTGAAGCTTTCTTT. It encodes CAISDPGDVSTEAFF.

This clonotype was seen a single time. The J gene is TRBJ2-7, the V gene TRBV7-2; 9 nucleotides align to TRBD1. This CDR3 has 17 amino acids. Germline trimming cut 0 bases from V and 3 bases from J; bases unmatched to any gene: 9. Germline CDR1 SGHTA, CDR2 FQGNSA. The CDR3 here is CASSLALEGQGDYEQYF. CDR3 coding DNA: TGTGCCAGCAGCTTAGCGCTTGAGGGACAGGGTGACTACGAGCAGTACTTC.

The chain links TRBV24-1 to TRBJ1-2; TRBD1 is a possible D gene (5 bases). CDR1 is KGHDR and CDR2 is SFDVKD in the germline V gene. This CDR3 contains 13 residues. Trimming removed 3 bases from V and 7 bases from J, with 11 bases in between. Written as DNA, the CDR3 is TGTGCCACCAGTGATACGACAGATACTGGCTACACCTTC. Encoded protein: CATSDTTDTGYTF.

The J gene is TRBJ1-4, the V gene TRBV2; D not certain. The germline gives CDR1 SNHLY, CDR2 FYNNEI. Deletions cut 4 bases from V and 12 bases from J, with 18 bases between. The CDR3 is 14 residues long. This chain's CDR3 is CASSGVTTNEELFF. In DNA form, the CDR3 reads TGTGCCAGCAGTGGGGTAACAACTAATGAGGAACTGTTTTTT.

The chain couples TRBV9 to TRBJ2-1, with D hard to call. The ends were cut back, 1 base at V and 9 bases at J, with 2 bases in the middle. CDR3 size: 10 residues. Germline CDR1 reads SGDLS; CDR2 reads YYNGEE. CDR3: CASSVTEQFF. The DNA of the CDR3 is TGTGCCAGCAGCGTAACTGAGCAGTTCTTC. The variable domain in full, with the rest retrieved from reference TRBV9 and TRBJ2-1, is DSGVTQTPKHLITATGQRVTLRCSPRSGDLSVYWYQQSLDQGLQFLIQYYNGEERAKGNILERFSAQQFPDLHSELNLSSLELGDSALYFCASSVTEQFFGPGTRLTVL.

This chain joins TRBV29-1 and TRBJ2-5; 7 bases fit TRBD2. CDR3 length equals 11 residues. CDR1 is SQVTM, CDR2 ANQGSEA, per germline. Trimming cost V 2 bases and J 11 bases; bases outside gene matches: 5. The CDR3 DNA is TGCAGCGTTGAACCTGTCGGGGGGCAGTACTTC. Translating gives CSVEPVGGQYF.

The V gene is TRBV20-1, the J gene TRBJ2-5; 10 positions match TRBD2. The CDR3 covers 14 residues. CDR1 DFQATT and CDR2 SNEGSKA come from the germline V gene (reference sequence). Losses at the gene ends were 6 bases for V and 5 bases for J; bases not matched to a gene: 9. The DNA of the CDR3 is TGCAGTGCGCATCTAGCGGGGGAGGGGGAGACCCAGTACTTC. Protein sequence: CSAHLAGEGETQYF.

This clonotype was recorded at least ten times. The chain couples TRBV2 to TRBJ1-1, with 7 nucleotides matching TRBD1. Unmatched junction bases numbered 11, after V lost 4 bases and J lost 6 bases. Germline V gene data show CDR1 as SNHLY and CDR2 as FYNNEI. CDR3 length: 15 residues. CDR3 loop: CASSGRGGGFAEAFF. CDR3 coding DNA: TGTGCCAGCAGTGGACGGGGAGGGGGCTTTGCTGAAGCTTTCTTT.

About this clonotype: One end of the junction fails to match germline, which may point to a read error. CDR3 amino acids: CASSPRTTDTRYF. The CDR3 DNA follows: TGTGCCAGCAGCCCCAGGACTACAGATACGCGGTATTTT. The V call is TRBV7-8, the J call TRBJ2-3; weak D call: TRBD2 (6 bases). The CDR3 runs to 13 residues. Germline CDR1 reads SGHVS; CDR2 reads FQNEAQ.

The chain couples TRBV16 to TRBJ1-5; maybe TRBD1 (6 bases). CDR3 size: 14 residues. In germline, CDR1 is KGHSY, CDR2 FQNENV. The V end was cut by 4 bases, the J end by 7 bases, with 14 bases between. The CDR3 protein is CASSPQGVEQPQHF. The CDR3 bases are TGTGCCAGCAGCCCACAGGGTGTGGAGCAGCCCCAGCATTTT.

The CDR3 bases are TGCGCCAGCAGCGCGGGACTAGCGGGGATTAGCACCGGGGAGCTGTTTTTT. This translates into CASSAGLAGISTGELFF. J is TRBJ2-2 and V is TRBV5-1; TRBD2 matches 13 bases. The germline gives CDR1 SGHRS, CDR2 YFSETQ. The V segment lost 4 bases and the J segment 4 bases; nucleotides outside the gene matches: 7. CDR3 length: 17 amino acids.

As regards this clonotype: Sequence at one end of the junction differs from germline and may be a read error. The rearrangement joins TRBV2 to TRBJ2-1, with 9 bases lining up with TRBD2. This CDR3 is 15 amino acids long. Germline V gene lookup returns CDR1 SNHLY and CDR2 FYNNEI. This chain's CDR3 is CASSEGTSSLNEQFF. CDR3 bases: TGTGCCAGCAGCGAAGGGACTAGCAGCCTCAATGAGCAGTTCTTC.

This chain joins TRBV11-1 and TRBJ2-1; the match to TRBD1 covers 9 bases. The CDR3 loop spans 15 amino acids. The junction had 11 bases not matched to a gene; V was cut back by 4 bases and J by 10 bases. Germline values: CDR1 SGHAT, CDR2 FQDESV (reference sequence). In nucleotides, the CDR3 is TGTGCCAGCAGCTCCACCGGGACAGGGAAAGAAGAGCAGTTCTTC. Translated, it gives CASSSTGTGKEEQFF.

This clonotype was observed at least ten times. The chain uses TRBV7-9 and TRBJ2-3; D is perhaps TRBD1 or TRBD2 (5 bases each). The V and J ends lost 0 bases and 3 bases respectively, with 13 bases between them. This CDR3 is 16 amino acids long. The V gene's germline CDR1 is SEHNR and CDR2 FQNEAQ (reference sequence). The CDR3 DNA reads as TGTGCCAGCAGCTTAGCGAGGGGCCTGATGACAGATACGCAGTATTTT. This encodes CASSLARGLMTDTQYF.